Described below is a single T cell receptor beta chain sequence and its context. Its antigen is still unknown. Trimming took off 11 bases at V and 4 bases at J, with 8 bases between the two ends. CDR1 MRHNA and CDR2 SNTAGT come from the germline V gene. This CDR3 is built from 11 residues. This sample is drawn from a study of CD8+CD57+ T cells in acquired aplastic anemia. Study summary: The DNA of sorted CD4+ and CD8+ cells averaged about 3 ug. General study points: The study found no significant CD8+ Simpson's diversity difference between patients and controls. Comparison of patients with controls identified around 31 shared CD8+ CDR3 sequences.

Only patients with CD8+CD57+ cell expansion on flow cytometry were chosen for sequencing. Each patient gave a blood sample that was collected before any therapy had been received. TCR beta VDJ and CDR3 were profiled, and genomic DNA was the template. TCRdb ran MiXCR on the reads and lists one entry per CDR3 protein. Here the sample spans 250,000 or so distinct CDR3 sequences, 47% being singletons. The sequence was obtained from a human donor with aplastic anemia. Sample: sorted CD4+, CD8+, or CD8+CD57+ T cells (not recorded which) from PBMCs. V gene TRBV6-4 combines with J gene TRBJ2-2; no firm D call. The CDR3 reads CARKLTGELFF. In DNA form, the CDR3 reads TGTGCCCGTAAGCTCACCGGGGAGCTGTTTTTT.